This T cell receptor (beta chain) was found in a study of blood T cells in healthy people across ages. This clonotype was seen a few times. Trimming took off 8 bases at V and 2 bases at J, with 18 bases between the two ends. CDR1 MNHNS and CDR2 SASEGT come from the germline V gene. There are 15 residues in the CDR3. Alongside a J-beta primer mix, a sample-barcoded 5' primer served in a second PCR lasting 7 to 11 cycles. MiXCR, applied by TCRdb to the 5' RACE reads, yields one record per CDR3 protein. This table has around 670,000 distinct CDR3 sequences, roughly 30% appearing once. Sequenced: blood. The genes are TRBV6-1 and TRBJ1-2; perhaps TRBD1 as D (5 bases). The receptor's source is an elderly woman in good health. The CDR3 sequence is CASEPSGRVNYGYTF. The CDR3 DNA follows: TGTGCCAGCGAGCCCTCGGGCAGGGTAAACTATGGCTACACCTTC.